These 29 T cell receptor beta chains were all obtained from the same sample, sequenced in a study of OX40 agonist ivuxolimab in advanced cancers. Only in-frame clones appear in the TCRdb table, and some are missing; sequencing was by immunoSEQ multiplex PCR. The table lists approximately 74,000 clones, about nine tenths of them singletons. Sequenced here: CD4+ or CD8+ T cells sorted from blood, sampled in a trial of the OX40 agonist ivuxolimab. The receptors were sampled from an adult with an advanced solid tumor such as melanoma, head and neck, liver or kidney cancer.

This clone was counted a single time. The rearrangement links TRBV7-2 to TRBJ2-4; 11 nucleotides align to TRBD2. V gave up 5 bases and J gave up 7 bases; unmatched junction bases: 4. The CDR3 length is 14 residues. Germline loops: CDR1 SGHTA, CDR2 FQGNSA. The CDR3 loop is CASSRRLAGNIQYF. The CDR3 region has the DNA TGTGCCAGCAGCCGCAGACTAGCGGGGAACATTCAGTACTTC.

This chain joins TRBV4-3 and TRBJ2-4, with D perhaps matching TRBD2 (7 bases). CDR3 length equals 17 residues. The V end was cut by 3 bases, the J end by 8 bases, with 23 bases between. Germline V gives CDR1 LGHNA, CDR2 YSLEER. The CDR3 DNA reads TGCGCCAGCAGCCAGTACCCTCTGGGGGGGGCGAGATACATTCAGTACTTC. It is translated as CASSQYPLGGARYIQYF.

The CDR3 sequence is CSGIQPQHF. DNA of the CDR3: TGCAGTGGGATTCAGCCCCAGCATTTT. V usage is TRBV20-1 and J usage is TRBJ1-5, with no clear D. The CDR3 covers 9 residues. Trimming removed 7 bases from V and 6 bases from J, with 4 bases in between. Germline CDR1 is DFQATT and CDR2 is SNEGSKA (reference sequence).

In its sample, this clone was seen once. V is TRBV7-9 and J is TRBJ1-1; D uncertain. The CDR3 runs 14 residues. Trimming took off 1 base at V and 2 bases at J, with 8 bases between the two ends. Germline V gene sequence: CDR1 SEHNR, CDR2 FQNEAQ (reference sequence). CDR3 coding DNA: TGTGCCAGCAGCTTAGAGGGTAGCAACACTGAAGCTTTCTTT. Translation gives CASSLEGSNTEAFF.

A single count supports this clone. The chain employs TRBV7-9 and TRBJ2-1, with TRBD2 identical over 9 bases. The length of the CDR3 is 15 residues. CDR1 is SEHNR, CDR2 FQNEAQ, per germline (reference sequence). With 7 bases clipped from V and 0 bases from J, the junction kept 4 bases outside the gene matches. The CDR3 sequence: CASILAGSSYNEQFF. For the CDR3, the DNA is TGTGCCAGCATTCTAGCGGGGAGCTCCTACAATGAGCAGTTCTTC.

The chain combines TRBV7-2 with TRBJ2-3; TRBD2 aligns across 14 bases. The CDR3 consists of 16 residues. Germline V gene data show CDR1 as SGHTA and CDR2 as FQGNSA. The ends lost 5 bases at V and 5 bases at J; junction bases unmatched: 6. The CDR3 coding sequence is TGTGCCAGCAGCCAACGACTAGCGGGAGGGGGAGATACGCAGTATTTT. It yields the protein CASSQRLAGGGDTQYF.

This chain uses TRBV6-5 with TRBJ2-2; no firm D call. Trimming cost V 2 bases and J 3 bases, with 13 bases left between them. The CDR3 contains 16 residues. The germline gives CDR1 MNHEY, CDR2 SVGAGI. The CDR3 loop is CASSYRLNWYTGELFF. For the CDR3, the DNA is TGTGCCAGCAGTTACCGGCTGAATTGGTACACCGGGGAGCTGTTTTTT.

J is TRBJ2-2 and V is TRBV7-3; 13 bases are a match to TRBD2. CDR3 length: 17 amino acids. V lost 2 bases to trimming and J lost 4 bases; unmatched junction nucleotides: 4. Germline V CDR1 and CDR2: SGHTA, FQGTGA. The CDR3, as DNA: TGTGCCAGCAGCTTAGACCGACTAGCGGGGGGCACCGGGGAGCTGTTTTTT. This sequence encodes CASSLDRLAGGTGELFF. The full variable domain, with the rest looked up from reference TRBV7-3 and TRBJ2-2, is GAGVSQTPSNKVTEKGKYVELRCDPISGHTALYWYRQSLGQGPEFLIYFQGTGAADDSGLPNDRFFAVRPEGSVSTLKIQRTERGDSAVYLCASSLDRLAGGTGELFFGEGSRLTVL.

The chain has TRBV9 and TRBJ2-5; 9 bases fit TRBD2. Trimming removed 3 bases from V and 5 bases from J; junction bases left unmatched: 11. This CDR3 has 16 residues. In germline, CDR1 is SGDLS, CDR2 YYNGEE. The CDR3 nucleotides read TGTGCCAGCAGCGCCCCGGGGGGCGGGAGGGGTGAGACCCAGTACTTC. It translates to CASSAPGGGRGETQYF.

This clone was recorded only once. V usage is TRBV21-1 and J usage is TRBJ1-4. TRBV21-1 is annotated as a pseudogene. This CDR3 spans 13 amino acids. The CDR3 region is CASSWIGREKLFF. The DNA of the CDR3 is TGTGCCAGCAGCTGGATCGGACGTGAAAAACTGTTTTTT.

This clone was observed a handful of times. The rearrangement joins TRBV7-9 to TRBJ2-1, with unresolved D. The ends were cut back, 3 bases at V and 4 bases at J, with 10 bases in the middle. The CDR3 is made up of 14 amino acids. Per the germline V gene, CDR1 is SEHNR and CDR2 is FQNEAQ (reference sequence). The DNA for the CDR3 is TGTGCCAGCAGCTTCAACGGAATTTACAATGAGCAGTTCTTC. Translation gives CASSFNGIYNEQFF.

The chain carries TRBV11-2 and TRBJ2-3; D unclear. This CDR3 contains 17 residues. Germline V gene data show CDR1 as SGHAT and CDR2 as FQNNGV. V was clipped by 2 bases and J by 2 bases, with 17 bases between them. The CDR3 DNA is TGTGCCAGCAGCTTAATGAGGACGACCCTTTTCACAGATACGCAGTATTTT. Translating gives CASSLMRTTLFTDTQYF.

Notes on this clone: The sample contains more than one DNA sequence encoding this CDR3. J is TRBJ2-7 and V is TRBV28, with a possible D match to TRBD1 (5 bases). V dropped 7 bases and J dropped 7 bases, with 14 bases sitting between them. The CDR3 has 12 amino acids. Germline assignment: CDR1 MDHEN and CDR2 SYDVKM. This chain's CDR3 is CASKGSPIEQYF. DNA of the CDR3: TGTGCCAGCAAGGGGTCCCCTATTGAGCAGTACTTC.

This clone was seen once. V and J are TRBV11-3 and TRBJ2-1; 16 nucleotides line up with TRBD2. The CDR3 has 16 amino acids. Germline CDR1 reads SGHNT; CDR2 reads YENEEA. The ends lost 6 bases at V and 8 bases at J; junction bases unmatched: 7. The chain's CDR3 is CASRRPGTSGRDEQFF. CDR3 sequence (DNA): TGTGCCAGCAGAAGACCCGGGACTAGCGGGAGGGATGAGCAGTTCTTC. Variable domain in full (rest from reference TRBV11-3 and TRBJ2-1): EAGVVQSPRYKIIEKKQPVAFWCNPISGHNTLYWYLQNLGQGPELLIRYENEEAVDDSQLPKDRFSAERLKGVDSTLKIQPAELGDSAVYLCASRRPGTSGRDEQFFGPGTRLTVL.

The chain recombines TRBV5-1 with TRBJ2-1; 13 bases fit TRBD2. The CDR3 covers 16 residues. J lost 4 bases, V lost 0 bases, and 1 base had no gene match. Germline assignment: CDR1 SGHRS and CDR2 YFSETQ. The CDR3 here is CASSLGGLAGYNEQFF. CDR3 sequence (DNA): TGCGCCAGCAGCTTGGGGGGACTAGCGGGATACAATGAGCAGTTCTTC.

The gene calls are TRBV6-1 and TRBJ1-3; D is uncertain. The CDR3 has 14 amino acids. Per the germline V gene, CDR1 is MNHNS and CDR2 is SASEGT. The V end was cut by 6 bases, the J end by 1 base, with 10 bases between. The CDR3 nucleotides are TGTGCCAGCAGACGACCCTCATCTGGAAACACCATATATTTT. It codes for CASRRPSSGNTIYF.

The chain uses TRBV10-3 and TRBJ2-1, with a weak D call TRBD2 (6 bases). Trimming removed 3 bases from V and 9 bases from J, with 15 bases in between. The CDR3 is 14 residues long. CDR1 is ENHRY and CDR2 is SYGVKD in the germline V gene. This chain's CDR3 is CAISDSGVTGEQFF. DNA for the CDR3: TGTGCCATCAGTGATTCGGGAGTAACGGGTGAGCAGTTCTTC.

This CDR3 is CASSLGSLTRRRKQFF. The CDR3 DNA follows: TGTGCCAGCAGCTTAGGTAGCCTTACTCGGCGCCGTAAACAGTTCTTC. The chain employs TRBV7-2 and TRBJ2-1; unclear D gene. The germline V gene has CDR1 SGHTA and CDR2 FQGNSA. V lost 1 base to trimming and J lost 13 bases, with 23 bases between them. The CDR3 loop spans 16 amino acids.

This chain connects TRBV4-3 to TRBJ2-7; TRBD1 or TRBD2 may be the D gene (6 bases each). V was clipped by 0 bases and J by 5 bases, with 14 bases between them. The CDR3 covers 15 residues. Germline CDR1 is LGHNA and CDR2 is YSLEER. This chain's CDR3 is CASSQDSGGSDEQYF. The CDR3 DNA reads TGCGCCAGCAGCCAAGACTCCGGGGGCAGCGACGAGCAGTACTTC.

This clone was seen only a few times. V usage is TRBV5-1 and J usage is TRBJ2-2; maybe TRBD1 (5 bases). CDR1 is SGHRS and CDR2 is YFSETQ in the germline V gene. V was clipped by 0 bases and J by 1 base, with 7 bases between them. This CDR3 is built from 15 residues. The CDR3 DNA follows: TGCGCCAGCAGCTTGGCTACAGGGAACACCGGGGAGCTGTTTTTT. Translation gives CASSLATGNTGELFF.

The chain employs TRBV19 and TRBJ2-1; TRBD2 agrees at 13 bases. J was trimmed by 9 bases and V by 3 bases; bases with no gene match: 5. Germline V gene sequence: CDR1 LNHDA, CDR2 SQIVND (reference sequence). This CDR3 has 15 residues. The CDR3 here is CASSIGLAGVVEQFF. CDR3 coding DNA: TGTGCCAGTAGTATCGGACTAGCGGGAGTGGTTGAGCAGTTCTTC.

CDR3 protein: CASSYASAYNEQFF. For the CDR3, the DNA is TGTGCCAGCAGTTATGCTAGCGCGTACAATGAGCAGTTCTTC. V gene TRBV27 combines with J gene TRBJ2-1; tentative D call: TRBD2 (6 bases). Deletions cut 4 bases from V and 4 bases from J, with 11 bases between. Germline V CDR1 and CDR2: MNHEY, SMNVEV (reference sequence). CDR3 length equals 14 residues.

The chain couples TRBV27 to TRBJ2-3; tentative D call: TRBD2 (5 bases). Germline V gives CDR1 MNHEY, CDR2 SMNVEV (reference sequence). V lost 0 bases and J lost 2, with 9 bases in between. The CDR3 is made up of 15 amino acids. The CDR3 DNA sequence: TGTGCCAGCAGTTTATCCCGGGGATCCACAGATACGCAGTATTTT. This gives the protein CASSLSRGSTDTQYF.

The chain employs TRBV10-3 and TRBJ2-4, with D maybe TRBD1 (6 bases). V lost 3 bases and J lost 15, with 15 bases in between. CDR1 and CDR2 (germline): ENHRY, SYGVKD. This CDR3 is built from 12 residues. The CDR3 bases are TGTGCCATCAGTGAAACAGGGCGGGTCGCGTACTTC. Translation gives CAISETGRVAYF.

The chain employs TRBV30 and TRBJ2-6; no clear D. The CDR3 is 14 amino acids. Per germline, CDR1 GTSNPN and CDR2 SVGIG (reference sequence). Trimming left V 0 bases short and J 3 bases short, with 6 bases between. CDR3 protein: CAWSVVNGANVLTF. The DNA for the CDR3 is TGTGCCTGGAGTGTAGTAAATGGGGCCAACGTCCTGACTTTC.

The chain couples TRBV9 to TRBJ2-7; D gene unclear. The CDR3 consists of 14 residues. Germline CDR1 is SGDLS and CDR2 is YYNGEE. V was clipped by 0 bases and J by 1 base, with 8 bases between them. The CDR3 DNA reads TGTGCCAGCAGCGTAGCTGCCAGGTCCTACGAGCAGTACTTC. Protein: CASSVAARSYEQYF. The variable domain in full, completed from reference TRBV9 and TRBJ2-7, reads DSGVTQTPKHLITATGQRVTLRCSPRSGDLSVYWYQQSLDQGLQFLIQYYNGEERAKGNILERFSAQQFPDLHSELNLSSLELGDSALYFCASSVAARSYEQYFGPGTRLTVT.

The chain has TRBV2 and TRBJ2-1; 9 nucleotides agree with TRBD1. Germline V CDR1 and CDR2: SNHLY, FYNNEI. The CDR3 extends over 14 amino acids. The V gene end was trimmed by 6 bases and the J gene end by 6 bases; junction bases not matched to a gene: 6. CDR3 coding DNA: TGTGCCAGCAGGATCGGGACAGGGATCAATGAGCAGTTCTTC. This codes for CASRIGTGINEQFF.

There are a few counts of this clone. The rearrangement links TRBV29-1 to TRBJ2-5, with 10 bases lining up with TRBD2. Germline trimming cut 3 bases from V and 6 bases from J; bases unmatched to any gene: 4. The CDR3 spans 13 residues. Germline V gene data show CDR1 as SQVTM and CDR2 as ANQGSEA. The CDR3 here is CSVEASGSQTQYF. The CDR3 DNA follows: TGCAGCGTTGAGGCTAGCGGGAGTCAGACCCAGTACTTC.

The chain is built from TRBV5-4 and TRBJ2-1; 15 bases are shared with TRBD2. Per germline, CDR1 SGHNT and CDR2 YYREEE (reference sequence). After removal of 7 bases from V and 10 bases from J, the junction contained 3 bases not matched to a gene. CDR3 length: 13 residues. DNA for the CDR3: TGTGCCAGCTTGGGACTAGCGGGAGGAGAGCAGTTCTTC. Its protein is CASLGLAGGEQFF.